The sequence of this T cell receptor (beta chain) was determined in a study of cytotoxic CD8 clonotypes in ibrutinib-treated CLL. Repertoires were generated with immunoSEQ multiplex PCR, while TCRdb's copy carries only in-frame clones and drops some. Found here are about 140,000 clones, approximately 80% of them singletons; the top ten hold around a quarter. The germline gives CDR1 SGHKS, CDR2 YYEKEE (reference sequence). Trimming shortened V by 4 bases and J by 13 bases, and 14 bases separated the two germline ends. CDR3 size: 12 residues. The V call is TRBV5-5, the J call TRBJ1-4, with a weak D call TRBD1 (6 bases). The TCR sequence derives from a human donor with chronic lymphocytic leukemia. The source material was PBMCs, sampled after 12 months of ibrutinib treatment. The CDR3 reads CASSNDGRGLFF. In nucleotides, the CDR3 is TGTGCCAGCAGCAATGACGGCAGGGGACTGTTTTTT.